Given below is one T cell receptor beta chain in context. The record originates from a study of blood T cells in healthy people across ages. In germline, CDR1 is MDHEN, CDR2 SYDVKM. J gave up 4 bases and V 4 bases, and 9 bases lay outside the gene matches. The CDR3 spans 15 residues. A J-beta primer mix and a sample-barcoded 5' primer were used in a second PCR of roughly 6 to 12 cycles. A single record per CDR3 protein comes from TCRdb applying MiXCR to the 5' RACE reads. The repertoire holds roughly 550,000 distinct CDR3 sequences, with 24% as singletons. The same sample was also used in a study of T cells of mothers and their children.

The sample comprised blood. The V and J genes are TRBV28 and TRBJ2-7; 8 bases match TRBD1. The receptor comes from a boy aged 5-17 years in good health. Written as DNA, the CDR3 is TGTGCCAGCAGTTGGACCGGGACAGGTCGATACGAGCAGTACTTC. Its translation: CASSWTGTGRYEQYF.